One and the same sample provided the 27 T cell receptor beta chains below, sequenced in a study of shared clonotypes between healthy human individuals. Data came from immunoSEQ multiplex PCR; TCRdb stores just in-frame clones and leaves some out. This table has 1.5 million to 2.5 million clones, about 94% appearing once. Naive-designated CD8 cells lacked CD45RO, were positively enriched for CCR7, and omitted terminally differentiated effector memory CD45RA+ cells. Sequencing input: naive CD8+ T cells sorted from blood. The receptor set was obtained from a man aged 18 to 29 in good health.

The chain joins TRBV7-2 to TRBJ2-3, with 11 nucleotides matching TRBD2. This CDR3 has 18 residues. V dropped 1 base and J dropped 2; count of bases not matched to a gene: 8. The germline V gene has CDR1 SGHTA and CDR2 FQGNSA. The DNA of the CDR3 is TGTGCCAGCAGCTTAGGGGCTCTAGCGGGGGGCTACACAGATACGCAGTATTTT. Translation: CASSLGALAGGYTDTQYF.

The chain combines TRBV27 with TRBJ1-6; D unclear. V dropped 3 bases and J dropped 0 bases, with 15 bases sitting between them. Looked up from germline, CDR1 is MNHEY and CDR2 is SMNVEV (reference sequence). There are 18 residues in the CDR3. As DNA, the CDR3 is TGTGCCAGCAGTTTGTGGCGGACCTTAAGCTCCTATAATTCACCCCTCCACTTT. This sequence encodes CASSLWRTLSSYNSPLHF.

The V call is TRBV4-1, the J call TRBJ1-5, with 8 bases identical to TRBD1. The germline CDR1 and CDR2 sequences are MGHRA and YSYEKL. The trim removed 0 bases at V and 0 bases at J, leaving 10 bases unmatched. This CDR3 is built from 19 residues. CDR3 residues: CASSQEKSQGAPSNQPQHF. Written as DNA, the CDR3 is TGCGCCAGCAGCCAAGAAAAGTCGCAGGGGGCGCCTAGCAATCAGCCCCAGCATTTT.

This clone has only one observation. The chain uses TRBV19 and TRBJ1-2; no clear D. Trimming pared 3 bases from V and 1 base from J, leaving 15 bases between. The CDR3 loop spans 16 amino acids. Germline V lookup: CDR1 LNHDA, CDR2 SQIVND (reference sequence). CDR3 in DNA: TGTGCCAGTAGTATCCCGGCACTAACAGTTAACTATGGCTACACCTTC. Amino acids: CASSIPALTVNYGYTF.

This clone was observed once. V is TRBV7-9 and J is TRBJ1-4; weak D call: TRBD1 (6 bases). CDR3 length equals 15 residues. The germline CDR1 and CDR2 sequences are SEHNR and FQNEAQ (reference sequence). Trimming cost V 5 bases and J 6 bases, with 16 bases left between them. The CDR3 DNA reads TGTGCCAGCAGCATCTTGGAGGGGGGAGATGAAAAACTGTTTTTT. Residues: CASSILEGGDEKLFF.

The chain combines TRBV13 with TRBJ1-1; 10 nucleotides line up with TRBD1. The germline CDR1 and CDR2 sequences are PRHDT and FYEKMQ (reference sequence). This CDR3 is 16 amino acids long. Losses at the gene ends were 4 bases for V and 7 bases for J; bases not matched to a gene: 12. The CDR3 sequence is CASSSSPGQGIDEAFF. The CDR3 DNA reads as TGTGCCAGCAGCTCCTCCCCGGGACAGGGGATTGATGAAGCTTTCTTT.

The chain links TRBV10-1 to TRBJ2-5; no clear D gene. Germline CDR1 is WNHNN and CDR2 is SYGVQD (reference sequence). V was trimmed by 2 bases and J by 1 base, leaving 8 bases between them. This CDR3 region has 14 residues. CDR3 nucleotides: TGCGCCAGCAGTGAGGGTCGGACCCAAGAGACCCAGTACTTC. Protein sequence: CASSEGRTQETQYF.

This chain connects TRBV9 to TRBJ2-7; the D is unclear. The germline CDR1 and CDR2 sequences are SGDLS and YYNGEE. This CDR3 is built from 14 residues. V was cut by 2 bases and J by 3 bases, with 12 bases left in between. This CDR3 is CASSVGSGFYEQYF. The CDR3 coding sequence is TGTGCCAGCAGCGTCGGATCCGGGTTCTACGAGCAGTACTTC.

The chain uses TRBV7-9 and TRBJ2-7; the D is unclear. The length of the CDR3 is 13 residues. In germline, CDR1 is SEHNR, CDR2 FQNEAQ (reference sequence). V dropped 0 bases and J dropped 7 bases, with 10 bases sitting between them. CDR3 in amino acids: CASSLAWSEEQYF. The CDR3 bases are TGTGCCAGCAGCTTAGCGTGGTCAGAAGAGCAGTACTTC.

The V and J genes are TRBV28 and TRBJ2-5, with 7 nucleotides matching TRBD2. J gave up 5 bases and V 4 bases, and 7 bases lay outside the gene matches. Germline lookup yields CDR1 MDHEN and CDR2 SYDVKM. The CDR3 loop spans 14 amino acids. The CDR3 is CASSSTGGVETQYF. Here the CDR3 DNA reads TGTGCCAGCAGTTCAACGGGGGGTGTTGAGACCCAGTACTTC.

This clone was counted only a few times. J is TRBJ1-5 and V is TRBV10-2; D gene unclear. V was clipped by 0 bases and J by 6 bases, with 3 bases between them. The germline V gene encodes CDR1 WSHSY and CDR2 SAAADI. The CDR3 spans 12 residues. CDR3 region: CASSESTQPQHF. The CDR3, as DNA: TGCGCCAGCAGTGAGTCGACTCAGCCCCAGCATTTT.

Worth noting for this clone: Additional DNA sequences in this sample encode the identical CDR3. CDR3 residues: CASSFYSYEQYF. The CDR3 nucleotides are TGTGCCAGCAGCTTTTACTCCTACGAGCAGTACTTC. The chain couples TRBV13 to TRBJ2-7, with D uncertain. Trimming pared 3 bases from V and 0 bases from J, leaving 3 bases between. Germline assignment: CDR1 PRHDT and CDR2 FYEKMQ (reference sequence). The CDR3 extends over 12 amino acids.

Concerning this clone itself: This sample also contains other DNA sequences that code for the same CDR3. The chain recombines TRBV28 with TRBJ1-1; maybe TRBD1 (5 bases). The CDR3 loop spans 14 amino acids. Germline assignment: CDR1 MDHEN and CDR2 SYDVKM. V shed 2 bases and J shed 0 bases, with 7 bases lying between them. The CDR3 spells CASSLGGVNTEAFF. The CDR3 bases are TGTGCCAGCAGTTTAGGGGGGGTGAACACTGAAGCTTTCTTT.

This clone was found a few times. V and J are TRBV27 and TRBJ1-2; tentative D call: TRBD1 (6 bases). Germline V gives CDR1 MNHEY, CDR2 SMNVEV (reference sequence). The CDR3 length is 15 residues. The ends were cut back, 5 bases at V and 2 bases at J, with 15 bases in the middle. This CDR3 is CASSPLTGLNYGYTF. CDR3 DNA sequence: TGTGCCAGCAGTCCGCTGACAGGCTTAAACTATGGCTACACCTTC.

On this clone itself: The identical CDR3 is also encoded by other nucleotide sequences in the sample. The CDR3 DNA follows: TGCAGCGTTGTTAGGCCGAGCTCCTACAATGAGCAGTTCTTC. Translation: CSVVRPSSYNEQFF. The chain uses TRBV29-1 and TRBJ2-1; D gene unclear. Trimming cost V 4 bases and J 0 bases, with 10 bases left between them. CDR1 and CDR2 from the germline V gene are SQVTM and ANQGSEA. The CDR3 spans 14 residues.

This chain uses TRBV7-2 with TRBJ2-7; the D gene is possibly TRBD1 (5 bases). Trimming shortened V by 2 bases and J by 3 bases, and 14 bases separated the two germline ends. Germline-derived CDR1 and CDR2 are SGHTA and FQGNSA. This CDR3 contains 15 residues. The CDR3 nucleotides read TGTGCCAGCAGCTTAAAACAGGTCCCCTTCTACGAGCAGTACTTC. Its protein product is CASSLKQVPFYEQYF.

The genes are TRBV2 and TRBJ2-2; possibly TRBD2 for D (7 bases). The CDR3 is made up of 13 amino acids. CDR1 is SNHLY, CDR2 FYNNEI, per germline. The V and J ends lost 9 bases and 1 base respectively, with 9 bases between them. CDR3 amino acids: CARRGGNTGELFF. The CDR3 nucleotides read TGTGCCAGAAGGGGGGGGAACACCGGGGAGCTGTTTTTT.

In its sample, this clone was seen once. V gene TRBV29-1 combines with J gene TRBJ2-5; D is ambiguous. The CDR3 has 13 amino acids. The V gene's germline CDR1 is SQVTM and CDR2 ANQGSEA. V was shortened by 3 bases and J by 4 bases, with 12 bases between the two germline ends. CDR3 DNA: TGCAGCGTTGATGGAGCATACCCAGAGACCCAGTACTTC. Its translation is CSVDGAYPETQYF.

The V call is TRBV4-1, the J call TRBJ2-5, with 8 bases that match TRBD1. This CDR3 has 16 amino acids. CDR1 is MGHRA and CDR2 is YSYEKL in the germline V gene. The V gene end was trimmed by 4 bases and the J gene end by 7 bases; junction bases not matched to a gene: 14. The CDR3 protein is CASSPGTGLMVGTQYF. CDR3 nucleotides: TGCGCCAGCAGCCCCGGGACAGGTCTCATGGTTGGGACCCAGTACTTC.

This chain links TRBV11-2 with TRBJ1-1; possibly TRBD1 for D (5 bases). CDR1 and CDR2 from the germline V gene are SGHAT and FQNNGV. This CDR3 is 13 amino acids long. The germline V and J ends were trimmed by 5 bases and 0 bases, with 7 bases remaining between them. The CDR3 is CASSETVNTEAFF. DNA of the CDR3: TGTGCCAGCAGCGAGACAGTGAACACTGAAGCTTTCTTT. Drawing the rest from reference TRBV11-2 and TRBJ1-1, the complete variable domain is EAGVAQSPRYKIIEKRQSVAFWCNPISGHATLYWYQQILGQGPKLLIQFQNNGVVDDSQLPKDRFSAERLKGVDSTLKIQPAKLEDSAVYLCASSETVNTEAFFGQGTRLTVV.

CDR3 sequence reads: CASSPEEPESSYEQYF. CDR3 sequence (DNA): TGTGCCAGCTCACCAGAGGAGCCGGAAAGCTCCTACGAGCAGTACTTC. V gene TRBV18 combines with J gene TRBJ2-7; D not resolved. CDR3 length equals 16 residues. CDR1 is KGHSH and CDR2 is LQKENI in the germline V gene. V lost 2 bases to trimming and J lost 0 bases, with 14 bases between them.

This chain connects TRBV13 to TRBJ2-1; maybe TRBD2 (6 bases). The CDR3 spans 15 residues. V lost 5 bases, J lost 0 bases, and 11 bases lay in between. In germline, CDR1 is PRHDT, CDR2 FYEKMQ (reference sequence). CDR3 nucleotide sequence: TGTGCCAGCAGCCCTACTAGCAACTCCTACAATGAGCAGTTCTTC. Protein sequence: CASSPTSNSYNEQFF. Drawing the rest from reference TRBV13 and TRBJ2-1, the complete variable domain is AAGVIQSPRHLIKEKRETATLKCYPIPRHDTVYWYQQGPGQDPQFLISFYEKMQSDKGSIPDRFSAQQFSDYHSELNMSSLELGDSALYFCASSPTSNSYNEQFFGPGTRLTVL.

The rearrangement uses TRBV27 and TRBJ2-1, with 9 nucleotides matching TRBD2. Losses at the gene ends were 2 bases for V and 6 bases for J; bases not matched to a gene: 5. Germline CDR1 and CDR2: MNHEY and SMNVEV (reference sequence). The CDR3 is 15 amino acids. The CDR3 DNA reads TGTGCCAGCAGTTTAGTAGGCGGGGGGGCCAATGAGCAGTTCTTC. It translates to CASSLVGGGANEQFF.

The V gene is TRBV13, the J gene TRBJ2-1; 14 positions agree with TRBD2. There are 16 residues in the CDR3. V shed 5 bases and J 9 bases; nucleotides not matched to a gene: 9. The germline V gene has CDR1 PRHDT and CDR2 FYEKMQ (reference sequence). The CDR3 sequence: CASSGETSGRASEQFF. CDR3 DNA: TGTGCCAGCAGCGGGGAGACTAGCGGGAGGGCCAGTGAGCAGTTCTTC.

This clone was picked up one time. This chain connects TRBV30 to TRBJ1-5; 10 bases match TRBD1. Germline CDR1 reads GTSNPN; CDR2 reads SVGIG (reference sequence). After removal of 0 bases from V and 11 bases from J, the junction contained 10 bases not matched to a gene. The CDR3 spans 15 residues. CDR3 sequence (DNA): TGTGCCTGGAGTGTAGGTTCGACAGGGGGCCCGGCCCAGCATTTT. Amino acids: CAWSVGSTGGPAQHF. Filled out from reference TRBV30 and TRBJ1-5, the complete variable domain reads SQTIHQWPATLVQPVGSPLSLECTVEGTSNPNLYWYRQAAGRGLQLLFYSVGIGQISSEVPQNLSASRPQDRQFILSSKKLLLSDSGFYLCAWSVGSTGGPAQHFGDGTRLSIL.

Note on this clone: Mismatch with germline at one junction end may stem from a read error. This chain connects TRBV7-7 to TRBJ2-7; TRBD1 might be the D (5 bases). Germline V gene lookup returns CDR1 SSHAT and CDR2 FNYEAQ (reference sequence). The length of the CDR3 is 15 residues. This CDR3 is CASSLGVDSSYEQYF. In DNA, the CDR3 is TGTGCTAGCAGCTTAGGGGTGGATAGCTCCTACGAGCAGTACTTC.

The genes are TRBV7-6 and TRBJ1-1; 7 bases line up with TRBD1. With 1 base clipped from V and 10 bases from J, the junction kept 6 bases outside the gene matches. Germline V gives CDR1 SGHVS, CDR2 FNYEAQ. This CDR3 comprises 13 residues. CDR3 sequence (DNA): TGTGCCAGCAGCTTAGGACAGGGCGGAGGAGCTTTCTTT. It encodes CASSLGQGGGAFF.